This T cell receptor (beta chain) was found in a study of blood T cell repertoires in COVID-19. This clone was detected only a few times. Libraries were prepared by immunoSEQ multiplex PCR; TCRdb keeps only in-frame clonotypes and omits some of them. The repertoire consists of about 180,000 clones, with 75% to 90% occurring once and the leading ten covering 6% to 8.5%. This TCR was recovered from a woman between 65 and 79 years old with COVID-19, enrolled during active disease. Sequencing input: peripheral blood.

CDR3 sequence (DNA): TGTGCCAGCAGTCTCCGGGACAGCAAACTAGAGCAGTTCTTC. This codes for CASSLRDSKLEQFF. This chain uses TRBV27 with TRBJ2-1, with 7 bases aligning to TRBD1. The CDR3 is made up of 14 amino acids. Trimming cost V 5 bases and J 10 bases; bases outside gene matches: 11. Germline assignment: CDR1 MNHEY and CDR2 SMNVEV (reference sequence).